The rows below give T cell receptor beta chains drawn from one sample of a study of T cell responses to AZD1222 COVID-19 vaccine. Using immunoSEQ multiplex PCR, the repertoire was profiled, and TCRdb retains in-frame clones only, with some absent. The sample comprises roughly 120,000 clones, 91% of which are singletons, and over 2.5% rests with the top ten. The source material was peripheral blood, sampled on day 0 of AZD1222 vaccination. The receptor set was obtained from an adult in good health. Both conserved end residues are part of each CDR3. Fields, in order: D gene, J gene, CDR3 length, V gene, clone size, CDR3 DNA, CDR3 protein. D genes are given only for firm matches. A clone size is listed for some rows: how often the clone was seen (once, few, many), or a class if it is expanded.

NA TRBJ1-1 13 TRBV12-3/TRBV12-4 NA TGTGCCGGCGGAAGAGGTTCCCGCACTGAAGCTTTCTTT CAGGRGSRTEAFF
TRBD2 TRBJ2-3 14 TRBV5-1 few TGCGCCAGCAGCTTAGCGGGAAGCACAGATACGCAGTATTTT CASSLAGSTDTQYF
TRBD2 TRBJ2-1 13 TRBV5-1 NA TGCGCCAGCAGCTCCTTAACTAGCGATGAGCAGTTCTTC CASSSLTSDEQFF
NA TRBJ1-3 17 TRBV4-3 NA TGCGCCAGCAGCCAAGGAACTTCACCGATCTCTGGAAACACCATATATTTT CASSQGTSPISGNTIYF
TRBD2 TRBJ2-1 17 TRBV7-8 NA TGTGCCAGCAGCTTCGGCCGCGCGGGACTAGTAGTAGTTGAGCAGTTCTTC CASSFGRAGLVVVEQFF
NA TRBJ2-2 15 TRBV6-4 NA TGTGCCAGCAGTGCTCAGGGACCCAACACCGGGGAGCTGTTTTTT CASSAQGPNTGELFF
NA TRBJ1-2 14 TRBV30 NA TGTGCCTGCCGCCTCCAAGCAAACAGTTATGGCTACACCTTC CACRLQANSYGYTF
NA TRBJ2-1 13 TRBV29-1 NA TGCAGCGCCGGGACTTCATCCTACAATGAGCAGTTCTTC CSAGTSSYNEQFF
TRBD2 TRBJ2-7 18 TRBV7-9 NA TGTGCCAGCAGCTTAGTGGGGACTAGCGGGAGGGCTAGGTACGAGCAGTACTTC CASSLVGTSGRARYEQYF
NA TRBJ2-5 14 TRBV2 NA TGTGCCAGCAGCAACCCGCCCTTACAAGAGACCCAGTACTTC CASSNPPLQETQYF
NA TRBJ1-1 13 TRBV27 NA TGTGCCAGCAGTTTAGGGGTAGGAACTGAAGCTTTCTTT CASSLGVGTEAFF
NA TRBJ1-1 14 TRBV5-4 NA TGTGCCAGCAGCTTGGGCGGTCTGAACACTGAAGCTTTCTTT CASSLGGLNTEAFF
TRBD2 TRBJ2-3 15 TRBV7-8 NA TGTGCCAGCAGCCTGGCTAGCGGGAACACAGATACGCAGTATTTT CASSLASGNTDTQYF
TRBD2 TRBJ2-1 17 TRBV10-1 NA TGCGCCAGCAGTGACGTAGCGGGAGTTCTCACCTACAATGAGCAGTTCTTC CASSDVAGVLTYNEQFF
NA TRBJ1-3 16 TRBV18 NA TGTGCCAGCTCACCTATGGACGGCGGGGCGGGAAACACCATATATTTT CASSPMDGGAGNTIYF
TRBD2 TRBJ2-7 13 TRBV4-1 NA TGCGCCAGTAGCCAGCGGGAGCGATACGAGCAGTACTTC CASSQRERYEQYF
NA TRBJ1-1 15 TRBV2 NA TGTGCCAGCAGTGAAGCGTTGGCATCGAACACTGAAGCTTTCTTT CASSEALASNTEAFF
NA TRBJ1-1 14 TRBV21-1 NA TGTGCCAGCAGCGCGGGACAGGGCAACACTGAAGCTTTCTTT CASSAGQGNTEAFF
TRBD2 TRBJ2-7 16 TRBV6-2/TRBV6-3 NA TGTGCCAGCAGTTACTCGCCTAGCGGGAGGGCCTACGAGCAGTACTTC CASSYSPSGRAYEQYF
TRBD2 TRBJ2-1 15 TRBV6-1 NA TGTGCCAGCAGTGAAACTAGCGGGAGCCTGGGTAGCAAGTTCTTC CASSETSGSLGSKFF
NA TRBJ1-3 17 TRBV5-8 once TGTGCCAGCAGCTTGATTTCGGCATTGCAAGCTGGAAACACCATATATTTT CASSLISALQAGNTIYF
NA TRBJ1-2 11 TRBV20-1 NA TGCAGTGCTAGAGGGGACTATGGCTACACCTTC CSARGDYGYTF
NA TRBJ2-3 13 TRBV2 NA TGTGCCAGCAAGGCAAAGAGCACAGATACGCAGTATTTT CASKAKSTDTQYF
NA TRBJ2-5 13 TRBV19 NA TGTGCCAGTAGTACCGACTGGGAAGAGACCCAGTACTTC CASSTDWEETQYF
NA TRBJ2-6 13 TRBV10-2 once TGCGCCAGCGTTGGCGCGGGGGCCAACGTCCTGACTTTC CASVGAGANVLTF
NA TRBJ1-2 13 TRBV5-1 NA TGCGCCAGCAGTTCACAGGGAGACTATGGCTACACCTTC CASSSQGDYGYTF